These 24 T cell receptor beta chains were sequenced from one sample in a study of lymphopenia after photon versus proton radiotherapy (dated by TCRdb to between 2018 and 2021). The library came from the immunoSEQ multiplex PCR assay. The table was pulled from immuneACCESS by TCRdb, which kept in-frame rearrangements only. Such tables lose some clones; where checked, under half of the loss comes from unresolved V genes, and the rest has no known cause. Recorded for this sample are roughly 3,000 clones; about 94% of them occurred a single time. 1.9% of the sample lies in the top ten. This specimen was peripheral blood, taken from a patient treated with photon-based radiotherapy. The receptor set was obtained from a woman in her seventies with pancreatic cancer.

This clone was detected once. The rearrangement joins TRBV7-3 to TRBJ2-1, with 8 bases that match TRBD1. There are 13 residues in the CDR3. V lost 7 bases to trimming and J lost 8 bases; unmatched junction nucleotides: 7. Germline V gene lookup returns CDR1 SGHTA and CDR2 FQGTGA. The CDR3 sequence is CASKDREVDEQFF. For the CDR3, the DNA is TGTGCCAGCAAGGACAGGGAGGTGGATGAGCAGTTCTTC. Drawing the rest from reference TRBV7-3 and TRBJ2-1, the complete variable domain is GAGVSQTPSNKVTEKGKYVELRCDPISGHTALYWYRQSLGQGPEFLIYFQGTGAADDSGLPNDRFFAVRPEGSVSTLKIQRTERGDSAVYLCASKDREVDEQFFGPGTRLTVL.

The chain uses TRBV6-6 and TRBJ2-5; TRBD1 matches at 9 bases. Near its end, the DNA agrees better with TRBJ2-7, so the J call may be wrong. This CDR3 comprises 15 residues. CDR1 and CDR2 from the germline V gene are MNHNY and SVGAGI (reference sequence). CDR3 sequence (DNA): TGTGCCAGCAGTTCCCAAGGGACAGGGACCTACGAGCAGTACTTC. Protein product: CASSSQGTGTYEQYF.

The chain employs TRBV6-1 and TRBJ2-7, with a possible D match to TRBD1 (5 bases). The CDR3 has 14 residues. Trimming pared 2 bases from V and 5 bases from J, leaving 13 bases between. Germline CDR1 and CDR2: MNHNS and SASEGT. This CDR3 reads CASSEQGWAHEQYF. The CDR3 nucleotides read TGTGCCAGCAGTGAACAGGGTTGGGCCCACGAGCAGTACTTC.

The gene calls are TRBV4-1 and TRBJ2-1; 11 bases map to TRBD2. This CDR3 spans 17 amino acids. The V segment lost 0 bases and the J segment 4 bases; nucleotides outside the gene matches: 5. Per germline, CDR1 MGHRA and CDR2 YSYEKL. The CDR3 DNA reads TGCGCCAGCAGCCAAGATGTAGCGGGAGGGAAGTACAATGAGCAGTTCTTC. Encoded protein: CASSQDVAGGKYNEQFF.

The chain combines TRBV18 with TRBJ1-5; 8 bases are shared with TRBD1. This CDR3 has 14 residues. Germline V CDR1 and CDR2: KGHSH, LQKENI. V lost 5 bases, J lost 6 bases, and 6 bases stayed unmatched. The CDR3 region is CASSAGTGGQPQHF. Here the CDR3 DNA reads TGTGCCAGCTCAGCGGGTACAGGGGGTCAGCCCCAGCATTTT.

J is TRBJ1-5 and V is TRBV28; D perhaps matches TRBD1 (5 bases). The CDR3 extends over 15 amino acids. V lost 6 bases and J lost 6, with 18 bases in between. In germline, CDR1 is MDHEN, CDR2 SYDVKM. This CDR3 is CASSPMGYGAQPQHF. CDR3 nucleotides: TGTGCCAGCAGCCCGATGGGGTACGGGGCTCAGCCCCAGCATTTT.

CDR3 in amino acids: CSAGQGHGYTF. The CDR3, as DNA: TGCAGTGCAGGACAGGGCCACGGCTACACCTTC. J is TRBJ1-2 and V is TRBV20-1; TRBD1 aligns across 8 bases. Germline V lookup: CDR1 DFQATT, CDR2 SNEGSKA (reference sequence). V shed 6 bases and J 8 bases; nucleotides not matched to a gene: 5. This CDR3 comprises 11 residues.

On this clone: Because the CDR3's place on the DNA is in doubt, the DNA is left out and the CDR3 is given as listed by TCRdb. The chain employs TRBV28 and TRBJ2-3; the D segment call TRBD2 is taken from the table without a DNA check. Both ends counted, the CDR3 spans 14 residues. Per the germline V gene, CDR1 is MDHEN and CDR2 is SYDVKM. CDR3 region: CASSTSGEADTQYF.

J is TRBJ2-1 and V is TRBV7-8, with TRBD2 matching 9 bases. V dropped 2 bases and J dropped 8; count of bases not matched to a gene: 10. The CDR3 consists of 16 residues. CDR1 and CDR2 from the germline V gene are SGHVS and FQNEAQ. The chain's CDR3 is CASSLSGSGRGDEQFF. As DNA, the CDR3 is TGTGCCAGCAGCTTATCAGGTAGCGGGAGAGGGGATGAGCAGTTCTTC.

The V call is TRBV15, the J call TRBJ2-1; maybe TRBD2 (6 bases). The CDR3 length is 13 residues. Per germline, CDR1 LNHNV and CDR2 YYDKDF (reference sequence). Trimming shortened V by 5 bases and J by 9 bases, and 14 bases separated the two germline ends. CDR3 nucleotides: TGTGCCACCAGCGAGGGACTTTTCGGTGAGCAGTTCTTC. Translated: CATSEGLFGEQFF.

The rearrangement uses TRBV7-9 and TRBJ2-5, with D uncertain. CDR3 size: 13 residues. V lost 3 bases, J lost 2 bases, and 7 bases lay in between. Germline V gene data show CDR1 as SEHNR and CDR2 as FQNEAQ (reference sequence). CDR3: CASSFGWQETQYF. The CDR3 bases are TGTGCCAGCAGCTTTGGCTGGCAAGAGACCCAGTACTTC.

The chain joins TRBV9 to TRBJ2-7; 8 bases agree with TRBD2. The germline CDR1 and CDR2 sequences are SGDLS and YYNGEE. The CDR3 covers 14 residues. The ends lost 4 bases at V and 4 bases at J; junction bases unmatched: 7. The CDR3 nucleotides read TGTGCCAGCAGCCCCCAAGCGGGAGTATACGAGCAGTACTTC. It yields the protein CASSPQAGVYEQYF.

The chain joins TRBV28 to TRBJ2-5; weak D call: TRBD2 (5 bases). The CDR3 loop spans 12 amino acids. V lost 6 bases and J 4 bases, leaving 9 bases between the germline ends. The germline V gene encodes CDR1 MDHEN and CDR2 SYDVKM. CDR3 amino acids: CASSPRGETQYF. The DNA of the CDR3 is TGTGCCAGCAGCCCTCGGGGAGAGACCCAGTACTTC.

In DNA, the CDR3 is TGTGCCAGTAGTATCAAAGGACAGGGCCAACATGAAGCTTTCTTT. Translation gives CASSIKGQGQHEAFF. The V and J genes are TRBV19 and TRBJ1-1; 8 bases agree with TRBD1. The CDR3 covers 15 residues. V gave up 3 bases and J gave up 7 bases; unmatched junction bases: 10. The germline gives CDR1 LNHDA, CDR2 SQIVND (reference sequence).

V gene TRBV7-9 combines with J gene TRBJ2-1, with 9 nucleotides matching TRBD2. The V gene end was trimmed by 1 base and the J gene end by 5 bases; junction bases not matched to a gene: 3. The germline V gene encodes CDR1 SEHNR and CDR2 FQNEAQ (reference sequence). There are 15 residues in the CDR3. DNA of the CDR3: TGTGCCAGCAGCTTAGAGGCGGGGGGGAACAATGAGCAGTTCTTC. Protein product: CASSLEAGGNNEQFF.

The chain recombines TRBV28 with TRBJ2-7; 9 bases align to TRBD1. V shed 6 bases and J 3 bases; nucleotides not matched to a gene: 9. The CDR3 extends over 15 amino acids. Germline lookup yields CDR1 MDHEN and CDR2 SYDVKM. The CDR3 DNA reads TGTGCCAGCAGAGTCCCGGGACAGGGCTACTACGAGCAGTACTTC. This sequence encodes CASRVPGQGYYEQYF.

The rearrangement uses TRBV29-1 and TRBJ2-2; D is possibly TRBD1 (5 bases). The germline V gene has CDR1 SQVTM and CDR2 ANQGSEA. Trimming cost V 6 bases and J 4 bases, with 9 bases left between them. This CDR3 is built from 12 residues. CDR3 bases: TGCAGCGTGGGGCCAAGCACCGGGGAGCTGTTTTTT. It encodes CSVGPSTGELFF.

The chain uses TRBV7-9 and TRBJ2-3; 11 bases are shared with TRBD2. V shed 2 bases and J 2 bases; nucleotides not matched to a gene: 9. CDR3 length equals 18 residues. The germline V gene has CDR1 SEHNR and CDR2 FQNEAQ (reference sequence). Here the CDR3 DNA reads TGTGCCAGCAGCTTACCCCACCGACTAGCGGGAACCACAGATACGCAGTATTTT. Translation: CASSLPHRLAGTTDTQYF.

DNA of the CDR3: TGTGCCACCAGCAGAGATCACAGAAGCGGTGAAAAACTGTTTTTT. Translation gives CATSRDHRSGEKLFF. The V and J genes are TRBV15 and TRBJ1-4; D unclear. Germline CDR1 reads LNHNV; CDR2 reads YYDKDF (reference sequence). This CDR3 has 15 residues. The V gene lost 0 bases and the J gene lost 7 bases, with 12 bases spanning the gap.

This clone was seen only once. This chain joins TRBV27 and TRBJ2-3; D unresolved. The CDR3 totals 12 residues. Trimming stripped 5 bases from V and 2 bases from J, with 5 bases between. The germline V gene has CDR1 MNHEY and CDR2 SMNVEV (reference sequence). The CDR3 DNA reads TGTGCCAGCAGTACCGACACAGATACGCAGTATTTT. Translation gives CASSTDTDTQYF.

This chain uses TRBV29-1 with TRBJ2-7, with 9 bases identical to TRBD1. After removal of 4 bases from V and 5 bases from J, the junction contained 9 bases not matched to a gene. CDR1 SQVTM and CDR2 ANQGSEA come from the germline V gene. This CDR3 has 14 amino acids. CDR3 in amino acids: CSVAGGTGKDEQYF. The CDR3 DNA reads TGCAGCGTTGCCGGGGGGACAGGGAAGGACGAGCAGTACTTC.

The chain recombines TRBV4-2 with TRBJ2-5, with D unclear. CDR3 size: 16 residues. Germline V gene lookup returns CDR1 LGHNA and CDR2 YNFKEQ. Trimming left V 1 base short and J 4 bases short, with 16 bases between. The CDR3, as DNA: TGTGCCAGCAGCCAAGCGGGTGGACGGGTGAGAGAGACCCAGTACTTC. Its protein product is CASSQAGGRVRETQYF.

V and J are TRBV18 and TRBJ2-2, with D possibly matching TRBD2 (5 bases). Germline V gives CDR1 KGHSH, CDR2 LQKENI. V gave up 1 base and J gave up 5 bases, with 14 bases separating them. There are 16 residues in the CDR3. CDR3 sequence (DNA): TGTGCCAGCTCACCACTTAGCAGCGGAGAGACCGGGGAGCTGTTTTTT. Translated, it gives CASSPLSSGETGELFF.

In this sample, this clone turned up a few times. This chain joins TRBV7-6 and TRBJ2-5; 9 bases are a match to TRBD1. Germline-derived CDR1 and CDR2 are SGHVS and FNYEAQ. CDR3 length equals 14 residues. V lost 4 bases to trimming and J lost 4 bases; unmatched junction nucleotides: 4. CDR3: CASSWDRAGETQYF. CDR3 DNA: TGTGCCAGCAGCTGGGACAGGGCGGGAGAGACCCAGTACTTC.